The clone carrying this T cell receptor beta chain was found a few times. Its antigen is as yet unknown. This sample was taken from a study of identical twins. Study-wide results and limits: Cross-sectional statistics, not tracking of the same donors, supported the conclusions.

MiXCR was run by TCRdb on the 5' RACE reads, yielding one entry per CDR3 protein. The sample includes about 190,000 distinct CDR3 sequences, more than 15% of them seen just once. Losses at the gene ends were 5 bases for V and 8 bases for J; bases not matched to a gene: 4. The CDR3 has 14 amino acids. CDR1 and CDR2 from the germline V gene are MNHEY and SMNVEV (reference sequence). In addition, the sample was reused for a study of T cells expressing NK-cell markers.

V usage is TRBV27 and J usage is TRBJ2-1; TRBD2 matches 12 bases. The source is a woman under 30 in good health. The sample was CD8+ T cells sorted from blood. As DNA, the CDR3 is TGTGCCAGCAGTCCTAGGACTAGCGGGGATGAGCAGTTCTTC. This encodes CASSPRTSGDEQFF.